A single sample is the source of the 18 T cell receptor beta chains below, sequenced in a study of T cells in localized non-small cell lung cancer. Sequenced by immunoSEQ multiplex PCR; TCRdb stores in-frame clones only, minus some. This sample has some 2,000 clones, with 20% to 30% found just once. Sequencing was performed on normal lung tissue next to the tumor, taken before any cancer treatment. Every receptor here comes from a female donor older than 55 with stage III squamous cell lung carcinoma.

The genes are TRBV19 and TRBJ2-7, with 8 bases identical to TRBD1. J lost 2 bases, V lost 3 bases, and 6 bases had no gene match. The CDR3 has 15 residues. Germline CDR1 reads LNHDA; CDR2 reads SQIVND (reference sequence). In nucleotides, the CDR3 is TGTGCCAGTAGTATGGGTACAGGGGGGCCCTACGAGCAGTACTTC. It encodes CASSMGTGGPYEQYF. Full variable domain (missing parts from reference TRBV19 and TRBJ2-7): DGGITQSPKYLFRKEGQNVTLSCEQNLNHDAMYWYRQDPGQGLRLIYYSQIVNDFQKGDIAEGYSVSREKKESFPLTVTSAQKNPTAFYLCASSMGTGGPYEQYFGPGTRLTVT.

In DNA form, the CDR3 reads TGTGCCAGCAGCTTAGGCCTCCAGGGGGGCCATGGCTACACCTTC. Protein sequence: CASSLGLQGGHGYTF. The rearrangement links TRBV11-3 to TRBJ1-2, with TRBD1 matching over 7 bases. V dropped 1 base and J dropped 6; count of bases not matched to a gene: 8. This CDR3 comprises 15 residues. Per germline, CDR1 SGHNT and CDR2 YENEEA.

This clone was counted only a few times. The chain links TRBV28 to TRBJ2-1, with D possibly TRBD2 on 5 matching bases. This CDR3 has 14 residues. The V gene's germline CDR1 is MDHEN and CDR2 SYDVKM. V lost 3 bases and J lost 1, with 7 bases in between. CDR3: CASSFGMSYNEQFF. DNA for the CDR3: TGTGCCAGCAGTTTCGGGATGTCCTACAATGAGCAGTTCTTC.

This clone was counted only a few times. This chain connects TRBV11-3 to TRBJ2-2, with a tentative D call TRBD1 (6 bases). Germline V CDR1 and CDR2: SGHNT, YENEEA. The ends were cut back, 7 bases at V and 0 bases at J, with 15 bases in the middle. CDR3 length equals 16 residues. This chain's CDR3 is CASNQPWTANTGELFF. The CDR3 nucleotides read TGTGCCAGCAACCAACCTTGGACAGCGAACACCGGGGAGCTGTTTTTT.

The chain couples TRBV4-1 to TRBJ2-1; D gene ambiguous. Germline values: CDR1 MGHRA, CDR2 YSYEKL. This CDR3 contains 15 residues. Trimming shortened V by 1 base and J by 0 bases, and 7 bases separated the two germline ends. The CDR3, as DNA: TGCGCCAGCAGCCAAGGGCCGAGCTCCTACAATGAGCAGTTCTTC. It yields the protein CASSQGPSSYNEQFF.

This chain uses TRBV30 with TRBJ2-3; D not resolved. Germline V gene data show CDR1 as GTSNPN and CDR2 as SVGIG (reference sequence). The CDR3 runs 13 residues. Trimming cost V 3 bases and J 1 base, with 8 bases left between them. The CDR3 DNA follows: TGTGCCTGGAGCGACTTCGGCACAGATACGCAGTATTTT. Protein sequence: CAWSDFGTDTQYF. The full variable domain, in which reference TRBV30 and TRBJ2-3 provide the parts outside the CDR3, is SQTIHQWPATLVQPVGSPLSLECTVEGTSNPNLYWYRQAAGRGLQLLFYSVGIGQISSEVPQNLSASRPQDRQFILSSKKLLLSDSGFYLCAWSDFGTDTQYFGPGTRLTVL.

This chain links TRBV11-3 with TRBJ1-4; 7 bases agree with TRBD1. The trim removed 5 bases at V and 0 bases at J, leaving 6 bases unmatched. The germline CDR1 and CDR2 sequences are SGHNT and YENEEA. The CDR3 totals 16 residues. CDR3 nucleotide sequence: TGTGCCAGCAGCACCGGGACAGCCGCAACTAATGAAAAACTGTTTTTT. This encodes CASSTGTAATNEKLFF. Full variable domain (remainder filled in from reference TRBV11-3 and TRBJ1-4): EAGVVQSPRYKIIEKKQPVAFWCNPISGHNTLYWYLQNLGQGPELLIRYENEEAVDDSQLPKDRFSAERLKGVDSTLKIQPAELGDSAVYLCASSTGTAATNEKLFFGSGTQLSVL.

The rearrangement uses TRBV11-3 and TRBJ2-5, with 11 bases that match TRBD2. The CDR3 has 16 amino acids. The V and J ends lost 5 bases and 4 bases, in that order; junction bases with no gene match: 9. Germline V gene sequence: CDR1 SGHNT, CDR2 YENEEA. CDR3: CASSLQQLAGAETQYF. The CDR3 DNA sequence: TGTGCCAGCAGCCTACAGCAACTAGCGGGGGCAGAGACCCAGTACTTC.

The chain joins TRBV6-8 to TRBJ2-7; D unclear. V lost 0 bases to trimming and J lost 0 bases, with 9 bases between them. Germline assignment: CDR1 MNHGY and CDR2 SAAAGT. The CDR3 contains 15 residues. The CDR3 loop reads CASSYSNSLSYEQYF. CDR3 nucleotides: TGTGCCAGCAGTTACTCGAATAGCCTCTCCTACGAGCAGTACTTC.

This clone was observed a handful of times. This chain uses TRBV28 with TRBJ2-1; no definite D call. The germline gives CDR1 MDHEN, CDR2 SYDVKM. Trimming removed 5 bases from V and 4 bases from J, with 6 bases in between. This CDR3 has 12 residues. CDR3 nucleotides: TGTGCCAGCAGTCACAATTACAATGAGCAGTTCTTC. Translating gives CASSHNYNEQFF. Complete variable domain (other parts from reference TRBV28 and TRBJ2-1): DVKVTQSSRYLVKRTGEKVFLECVQDMDHENMFWYRQDPGLGLRLIYFSYDVKMKEKGDIPEGYSVSREKKERFSLILESASTNQTSMYLCASSHNYNEQFFGPGTRLTVL.

CDR3 residues: CASSVQEVDEKLFF. As DNA, the CDR3 is TGTGCCAGTAGCGTGCAGGAGGTGGATGAAAAACTGTTTTTT. The rearrangement joins TRBV19 to TRBJ1-4; no reliable D call. V was shortened by 6 bases and J by 6 bases, with 14 bases between the two germline ends. The CDR3 consists of 14 residues. Germline V gene data show CDR1 as LNHDA and CDR2 as SQIVND (reference sequence). The whole variable domain, filled in from reference TRBV19 and TRBJ1-4, reads DGGITQSPKYLFRKEGQNVTLSCEQNLNHDAMYWYRQDPGQGLRLIYYSQIVNDFQKGDIAEGYSVSREKKESFPLTVTSAQKNPTAFYLCASSVQEVDEKLFFGSGTQLSVL.

In this sample, this clone turned up a few times. The chain recombines TRBV7-6 with TRBJ1-1; no reliable D call. Trimming stripped 3 bases from V and 5 bases from J, with 19 bases between. Looked up from germline, CDR1 is SGHVS and CDR2 is FNYEAQ. This CDR3 spans 16 amino acids. The CDR3: CASSLELGPGRTEAFF. The CDR3 DNA is TGTGCCAGCAGCTTGGAGCTTGGACCGGGTAGGACTGAAGCTTTCTTT.

The V and J genes are TRBV11-1 and TRBJ2-7; D is undetermined. Trimming left V 2 bases short and J 3 bases short, with 11 bases between. CDR1 is SGHAT and CDR2 is FQDESV in the germline V gene (reference sequence). The CDR3 is made up of 14 amino acids. The CDR3 DNA sequence: TGTGCCAGCAGCTTAAGACCGACGGGCTACGAGCAGTACTTC. As protein: CASSLRPTGYEQYF.

The chain uses TRBV30 and TRBJ2-7; D possibly corresponds to TRBD1 (6 bases). Per the germline V gene, CDR1 is GTSNPN and CDR2 is SVGIG (reference sequence). The CDR3 spans 14 residues. The V end lost 3 bases, the J end lost 1 base, and 13 bases lay between the germline ends. Written as DNA, the CDR3 is TGTGCCTGGAGACAGGGTAGTTGGTCCTACGAGCAGTACTTC. It yields the protein CAWRQGSWSYEQYF.

This clone was recorded only once. This sequence joins TRBV10-2 and TRBJ1-1, with D tentatively TRBD1 (5 bases). Per germline, CDR1 WSHSY and CDR2 SAAADI. V lost 0 bases, J lost 5 bases, and 19 bases lay in between. The CDR3 runs to 17 residues. Here the CDR3 reads CASSESAGRGGRTEAFF. In DNA, the CDR3 is TGCGCCAGCAGTGAGTCGGCAGGGAGGGGTGGAAGGACTGAAGCTTTCTTT.

This clone is deemed medium-sized. This chain connects TRBV6-8 to TRBJ2-1; possibly TRBD1 or TRBD2 for D (5 bases each). CDR1 MNHGY and CDR2 SAAAGT come from the germline V gene. The V gene lost 7 bases and the J gene lost 1 base, with 8 bases spanning the gap. The CDR3 has 13 residues. DNA for the CDR3: TGTGCCAGCAACTGGGGGTCCTACAATGAGCAGTTCTTC. This encodes CASNWGSYNEQFF.

CDR3 in DNA: TGTGCCAGCAGCCCCAGGGCTGGAAACACCATATATTTT. This codes for CASSPRAGNTIYF. The rearrangement joins TRBV9 to TRBJ1-3; weak D call: TRBD1 (5 bases). Germline-derived CDR1 and CDR2 are SGDLS and YYNGEE. CDR3 length: 13 residues. V dropped 4 bases and J dropped 2 bases, with 7 bases sitting between them.

This sequence joins TRBV28 and TRBJ2-5; D may be TRBD1 (5 bases). The CDR3 consists of 13 residues. V lost 6 bases to trimming and J lost 5 bases, with 13 bases between them. In germline, CDR1 is MDHEN, CDR2 SYDVKM. The CDR3: CASRHGARETQYF. CDR3 coding DNA: TGTGCCAGCAGACATGGGGCCCGGGAGACCCAGTACTTC.